This T cell receptor beta chain came from a study of blood T cell repertoires in COVID-19. Study-level information: From T cells, B-cell-depleted T cells, or PBMCs came the material, which was cDNA or gDNA.

A Seattle source enrolled patients during active infection and followed them longitudinally. Assay used: immunoSEQ multiplex PCR; TCRdb lists only in-frame clones, some missing. Of roughly 210,000 clones listed, roughly 84% are singletons. The clonotype comes from a woman older than 75 with COVID-19, enrolled during active disease. Sequencing was done on a sample of peripheral blood.

CDR3: CASLEGWGNQPQHF. As DNA, the CDR3 is TGTGCCAGCCTGGAGGGGTGGGGCAATCAGCCCCAGCATTTT. The chain employs TRBV6-5 and TRBJ1-5, with D possibly being TRBD1 (5 bases). V lost 8 bases and J 2 bases, leaving 13 bases between the germline ends. The germline gives CDR1 MNHEY, CDR2 SVGAGI. The CDR3 extends over 14 amino acids.